These 7 T cell receptor beta chains were all obtained from the same sample, sequenced in a study of shared clonotypes between healthy human individuals. Repertoires were generated with immunoSEQ multiplex PCR, while TCRdb's copy carries only in-frame clones and drops some. The sample includes about 2.3 million clones, approximately 93% of them seen just once. Sequenced sample: naive CD4+ T cells from PBMCs. Sample subset: CD45RA+ positively selected. These TCRs come from a man aged 18 to 30 in good health. Some clones in this sample may be carry-over from other donors' samples.

The gene calls are TRBV6-6 and TRBJ2-7, with 8 bases that match TRBD1. The CDR3 sequence is 13 residues long. The V segment lost 4 bases and the J segment 3 bases; nucleotides outside the gene matches: 2. CDR1 is MNHNY, CDR2 SVGAGI, per germline (reference sequence). The CDR3 loop reads CASSSGQVYEQYF. CDR3 nucleotides: TGTGCCAGCAGTTCGGGACAGGTCTACGAGCAGTACTTC.

This chain connects TRBV5-6 to TRBJ2-1; D is undetermined. Germline V gene sequence: CDR1 SGHDT, CDR2 YYEEEE. This CDR3 spans 11 amino acids. V lost 2 bases, J lost 10 bases, and 7 bases lay in between. CDR3 amino acids: CASSFKYEQFF. The CDR3 nucleotides read TGTGCCAGCAGCTTTAAGTACGAGCAGTTCTTC.

This rearrangement joins TRBV4-2 to TRBJ1-4, with 7 bases matching TRBD1. V gave up 4 bases and J gave up 7 bases; unmatched junction bases: 12. Per the germline V gene, CDR1 is LGHNA and CDR2 is YNFKEQ. The CDR3 is made up of 16 amino acids. CDR3 region: CASSLEGGQRGEKLFF. The CDR3 DNA is TGTGCCAGCAGCCTAGAAGGGGGACAGCGGGGTGAAAAACTGTTTTTT.

The CDR3 loop is CASTRGPPRTDTQYF. The CDR3 DNA sequence: TGTGCCAGCACCCGGGGGCCCCCGAGGACAGATACGCAGTATTTT. The rearrangement uses TRBV11-2 and TRBJ2-3; D may be TRBD1 or TRBD2 (6 bases each). Trimming stripped 7 bases from V and 3 bases from J, with 17 bases between. This CDR3 region has 15 residues. CDR1 and CDR2 from the germline V gene are SGHAT and FQNNGV.

This chain joins TRBV18 and TRBJ1-1; D perhaps matches TRBD1 (5 bases). The CDR3 spans 14 residues. V was cut by 4 bases and J by 7 bases, with 16 bases left in between. Germline CDR1 reads KGHSH; CDR2 reads LQKENI. The DNA of the CDR3 is TGTGCCAGCTCACAGCGAACCGGGGGGGATGAAGCTTTCTTT. As protein: CASSQRTGGDEAFF.

Concerning this clone: Distinct nucleotide sequences in the sample also encode this CDR3. This chain uses TRBV6-5 with TRBJ2-7; D remains unclear. V dropped 5 bases and J dropped 3 bases, with 5 bases sitting between them. The CDR3 is 11 amino acids. Germline V CDR1 and CDR2: MNHEY, SVGAGI. The CDR3 region is CASSNYYEQYF. The CDR3 DNA reads as TGTGCCAGCAGTAACTACTACGAGCAGTACTTC.

A note on this clone: In the same sample, other DNA sequences code for this CDR3. This rearrangement joins TRBV28 to TRBJ1-4; TRBD1 might be the D (5 bases). CDR3 length: 14 residues. Germline V CDR1 and CDR2: MDHEN, SYDVKM. V was cut by 3 bases and J by 2 bases, with 7 bases left in between. This CDR3 reads CASSLGGTNEKLFF. CDR3 sequence (DNA): TGTGCCAGCAGTTTGGGGGGGACTAATGAAAAACTGTTTTTT.